The text below deals with one T cell receptor (beta chain). The antigen is undetermined. This entry belongs to a study of vaccination effects on CD4 cells after COVID-19. Study-level information: As their vaccination, participants received two doses of either BNT162b2 or mRNA-1273. Study-wide results and limits: Recruitment yielded few convalescent patients, and the study had no early post-infection timepoints. Only a single clone (1 of 255 vaccine-induced clones in healthy vaccinees) cross-reacted with common cold coronaviruses.

Isolating CD4+ T cells followed about 11 days of culture. Having tested negative for nucleocapsid antibodies, the vaccine recipients showed no prior SARS-CoV-2 infection. Sequenced by immunoSEQ multiplex PCR; TCRdb stores in-frame clones only, minus some. This sample has about 50,000 clones; 60% to 85% occur once, and the top ten carry 3% to 3.5%. The clonotype was recovered from a human donor who received a COVID-19 vaccine. Source: CD4+ T cells from PBMCs cultured without peptide, taken before COVID-19 vaccination.

CDR3 DNA: TGTGCCAGCAGTGAAGCGCGTCAGGGACTAACTGAAGCTTTCTTT. Protein sequence: CASSEARQGLTEAFF. The genes are TRBV2 and TRBJ1-1; a weak D match, TRBD1 (5 bases). V was pared by 0 bases and J by 5 bases, with 13 bases between. The CDR3 runs 15 residues. The germline gives CDR1 SNHLY, CDR2 FYNNEI.